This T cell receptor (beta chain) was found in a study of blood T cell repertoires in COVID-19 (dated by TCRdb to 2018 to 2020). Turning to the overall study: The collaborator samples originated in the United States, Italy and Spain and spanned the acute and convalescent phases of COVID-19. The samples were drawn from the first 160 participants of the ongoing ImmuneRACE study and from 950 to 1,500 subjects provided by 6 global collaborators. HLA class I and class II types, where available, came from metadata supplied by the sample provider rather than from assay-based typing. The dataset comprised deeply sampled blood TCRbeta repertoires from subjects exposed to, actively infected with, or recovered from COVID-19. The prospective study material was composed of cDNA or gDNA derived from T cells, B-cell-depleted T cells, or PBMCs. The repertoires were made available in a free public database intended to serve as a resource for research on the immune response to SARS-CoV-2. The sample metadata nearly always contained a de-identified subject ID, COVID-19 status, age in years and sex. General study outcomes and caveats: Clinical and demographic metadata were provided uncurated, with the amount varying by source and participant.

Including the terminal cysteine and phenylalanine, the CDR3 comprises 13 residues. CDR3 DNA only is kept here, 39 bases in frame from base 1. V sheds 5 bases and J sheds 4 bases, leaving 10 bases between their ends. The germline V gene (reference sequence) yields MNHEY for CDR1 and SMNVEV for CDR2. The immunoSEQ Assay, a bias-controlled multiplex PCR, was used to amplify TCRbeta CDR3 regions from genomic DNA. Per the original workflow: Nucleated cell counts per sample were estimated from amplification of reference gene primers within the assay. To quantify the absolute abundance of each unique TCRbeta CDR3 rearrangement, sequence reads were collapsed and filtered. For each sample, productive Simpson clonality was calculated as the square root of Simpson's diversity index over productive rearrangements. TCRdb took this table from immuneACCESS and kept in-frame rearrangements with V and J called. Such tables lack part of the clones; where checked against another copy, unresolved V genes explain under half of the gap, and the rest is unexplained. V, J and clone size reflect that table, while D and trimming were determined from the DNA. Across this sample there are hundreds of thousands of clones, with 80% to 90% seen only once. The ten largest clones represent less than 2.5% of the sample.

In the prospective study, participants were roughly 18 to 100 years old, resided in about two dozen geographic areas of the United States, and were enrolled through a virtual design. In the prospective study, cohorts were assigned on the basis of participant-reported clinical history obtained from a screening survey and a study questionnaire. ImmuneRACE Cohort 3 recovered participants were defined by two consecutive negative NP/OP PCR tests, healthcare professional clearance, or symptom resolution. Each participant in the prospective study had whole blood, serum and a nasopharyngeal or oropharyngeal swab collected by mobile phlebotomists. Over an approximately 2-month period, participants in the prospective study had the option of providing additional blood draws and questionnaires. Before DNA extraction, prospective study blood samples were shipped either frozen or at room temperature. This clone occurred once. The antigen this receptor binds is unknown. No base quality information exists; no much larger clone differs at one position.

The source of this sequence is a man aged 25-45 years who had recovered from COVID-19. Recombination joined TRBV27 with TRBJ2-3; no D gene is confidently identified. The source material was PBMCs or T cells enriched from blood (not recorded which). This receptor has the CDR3 CASSVDFPDTQYF. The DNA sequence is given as TGTGCCAGCAGTGTAGATTTCCCAGATACGCAGTATTTT.